The entry that follows covers one T cell receptor beta chain sequence. What it binds is unknown. A second PCR, run for about 7 to 11 cycles, used a sample-barcoded 5' primer plus a J-beta primer mix. TCRdb independently ran MiXCR on the 5' RACE reads; one entry per CDR3 protein. The data show 550,000 to 700,000 distinct CDR3 sequences, with about 25% seen just once and less than 20% held by the top ten. The sample comes from a study of blood T cells in healthy people across ages. Points from the study as a whole: Per million T cells, the diversity of TCR beta decreased roughly linearly as age advanced. Underestimates were what the diversity estimates from one million T cells were considered to be.

Germline V CDR1 and CDR2: SGHNT, YYREEE (reference sequence). V was cut by 0 bases and J by 1 base, with 7 bases left in between. The CDR3 sequence is 15 residues long. The J gene is TRBJ1-4, the V gene TRBV5-4; D gene ambiguous. The source is a woman between 70 and 85 years old in good health. Sequencing was performed on blood. CDR3 coding DNA: TGTGCCAGCAGCTTGGGGACTCAAACTAATGAAAAACTGTTTTTT. This sequence encodes CASSLGTQTNEKLFF.